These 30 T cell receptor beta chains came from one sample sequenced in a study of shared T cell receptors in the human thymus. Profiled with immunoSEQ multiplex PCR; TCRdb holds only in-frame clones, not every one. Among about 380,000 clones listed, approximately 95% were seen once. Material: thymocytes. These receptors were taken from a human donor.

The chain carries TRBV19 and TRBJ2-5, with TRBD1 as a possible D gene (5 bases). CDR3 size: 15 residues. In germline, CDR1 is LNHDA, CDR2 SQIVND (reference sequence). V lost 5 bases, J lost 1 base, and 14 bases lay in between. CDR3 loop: CASSPPFDSQETQYF. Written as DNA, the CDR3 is TGTGCCAGTAGTCCACCCTTCGACAGCCAAGAGACCCAGTACTTC.

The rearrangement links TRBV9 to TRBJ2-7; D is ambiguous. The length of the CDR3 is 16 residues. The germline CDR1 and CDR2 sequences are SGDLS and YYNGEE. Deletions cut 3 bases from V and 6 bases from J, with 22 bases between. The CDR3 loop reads CASSGGLWVASSEQYF. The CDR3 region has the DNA TGTGCCAGCAGCGGAGGATTGTGGGTAGCTTCAAGCGAGCAGTACTTC.

The CDR3 nucleotides are TGTGCCAGCAGTTACGACAACCAACCCGGGGCTGGCTACACCTTC. The encoded protein is CASSYDNQPGAGYTF. V gene TRBV6-5 combines with J gene TRBJ1-2, with D possibly TRBD1 on 5 matching bases. V was pared by 2 bases and J by 7 bases, with 17 bases between. CDR1 is MNHEY, CDR2 SVGAGI, per germline. This CDR3 comprises 15 residues.

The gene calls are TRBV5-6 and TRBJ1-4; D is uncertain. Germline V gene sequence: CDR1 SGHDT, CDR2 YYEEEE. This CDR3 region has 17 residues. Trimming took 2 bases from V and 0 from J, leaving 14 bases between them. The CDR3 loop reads CASSFTGRLATNEKLFF. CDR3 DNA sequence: TGTGCCAGCAGCTTCACCGGACGGTTAGCAACTAATGAAAAACTGTTTTTT. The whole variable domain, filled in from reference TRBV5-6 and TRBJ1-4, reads DAGVTQSPTHLIKTRGQQVTLRCSPKSGHDTVSWYQQALGQGPQFIFQYYEEEERQRGNFPDRFSGHQFPNYSSELNVNALLLGDSALYLCASSFTGRLATNEKLFFGSGTQLSVL.

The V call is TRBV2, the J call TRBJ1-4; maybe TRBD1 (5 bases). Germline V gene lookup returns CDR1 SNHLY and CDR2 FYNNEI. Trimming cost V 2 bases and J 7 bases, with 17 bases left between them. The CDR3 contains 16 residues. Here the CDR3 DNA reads TGTGCCAGCAGTGAAAACCCCAGGGCCGGGGGTGAAAAACTGTTTTTT. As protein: CASSENPRAGGEKLFF.

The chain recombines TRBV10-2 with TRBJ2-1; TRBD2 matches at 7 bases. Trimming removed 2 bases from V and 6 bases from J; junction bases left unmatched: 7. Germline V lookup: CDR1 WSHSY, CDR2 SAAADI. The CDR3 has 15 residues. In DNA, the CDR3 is TGCGCCAGCAGTGAGAGGGGCGGGAGACCCAATGAGCAGTTCTTC. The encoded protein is CASSERGGRPNEQFF.

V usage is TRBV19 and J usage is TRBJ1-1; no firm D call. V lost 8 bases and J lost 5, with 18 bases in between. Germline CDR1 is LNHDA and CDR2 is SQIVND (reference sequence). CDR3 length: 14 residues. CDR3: CASSPPKWETEAFF. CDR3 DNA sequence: TGTGCCAGTTCCCCGCCAAAATGGGAAACTGAAGCTTTCTTT.

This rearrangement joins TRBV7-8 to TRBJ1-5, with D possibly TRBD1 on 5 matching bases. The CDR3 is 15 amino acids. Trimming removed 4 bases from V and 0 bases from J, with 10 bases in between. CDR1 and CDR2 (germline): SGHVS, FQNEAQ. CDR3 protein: CASSWGEISNQPQHF. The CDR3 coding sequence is TGTGCCAGCAGCTGGGGGGAAATTAGCAATCAGCCCCAGCATTTT.

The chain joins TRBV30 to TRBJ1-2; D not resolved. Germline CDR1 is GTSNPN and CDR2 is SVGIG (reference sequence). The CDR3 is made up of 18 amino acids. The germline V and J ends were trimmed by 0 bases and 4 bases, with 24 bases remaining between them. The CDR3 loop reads CAWSVQSGFNTESYGYTF. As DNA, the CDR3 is TGTGCCTGGAGTGTACAAAGTGGGTTCAACACAGAAAGCTATGGCTACACCTTC.

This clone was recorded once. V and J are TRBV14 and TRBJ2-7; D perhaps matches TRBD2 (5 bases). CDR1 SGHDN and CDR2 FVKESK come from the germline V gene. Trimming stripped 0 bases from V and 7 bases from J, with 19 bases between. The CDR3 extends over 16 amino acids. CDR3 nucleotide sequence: TGTGCCAGCAGCCAAGAGGGCGGTGAGGGAGTAAGGGAGCAGTACTTC. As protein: CASSQEGGEGVREQYF.

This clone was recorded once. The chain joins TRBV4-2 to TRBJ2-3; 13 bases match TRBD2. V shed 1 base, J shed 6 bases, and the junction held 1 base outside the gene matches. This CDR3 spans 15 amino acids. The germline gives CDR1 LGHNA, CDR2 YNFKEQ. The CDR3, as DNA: TGTGCCAGCAGCCAAGGACTAGCGGGAGGTGATACGCAGTATTTT. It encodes CASSQGLAGGDTQYF.

CDR3 residues: CASSKSSGTPPHEQYF. CDR3 nucleotides: TGTGCCAGCAGTAAGTCATCCGGGACACCTCCACACGAGCAGTACTTC. The chain employs TRBV6-6 and TRBJ2-7, with D possibly matching TRBD1 (6 bases). Germline values: CDR1 MNHNY, CDR2 SVGAGI (reference sequence). The CDR3 spans 16 residues. The V end lost 5 bases, the J end lost 5 bases, and 22 bases lay between the germline ends.

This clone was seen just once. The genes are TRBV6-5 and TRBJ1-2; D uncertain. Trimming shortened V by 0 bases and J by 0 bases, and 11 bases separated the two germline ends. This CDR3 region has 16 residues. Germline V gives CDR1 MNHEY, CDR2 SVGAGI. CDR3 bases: TGTGCCAGCAGTTACTCTTCCCCCCCTACTAACTATGGCTACACCTTC. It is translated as CASSYSSPPTNYGYTF.

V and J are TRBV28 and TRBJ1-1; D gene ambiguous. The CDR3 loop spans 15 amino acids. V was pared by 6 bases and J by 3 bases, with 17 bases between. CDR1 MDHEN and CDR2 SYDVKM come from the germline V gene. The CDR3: CASSYRGNRDTEAFF. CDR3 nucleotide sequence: TGTGCCAGCAGCTATCGAGGGAATCGTGACACTGAAGCTTTCTTT. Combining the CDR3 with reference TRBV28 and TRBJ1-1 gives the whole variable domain DVKVTQSSRYLVKRTGEKVFLECVQDMDHENMFWYRQDPGLGLRLIYFSYDVKMKEKGDIPEGYSVSREKKERFSLILESASTNQTSMYLCASSYRGNRDTEAFFGQGTRLTVV.

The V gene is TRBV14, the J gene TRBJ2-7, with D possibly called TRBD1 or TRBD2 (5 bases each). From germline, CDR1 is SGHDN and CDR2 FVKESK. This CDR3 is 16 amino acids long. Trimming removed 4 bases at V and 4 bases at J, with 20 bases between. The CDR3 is CASSPLGTVVDYEQYF. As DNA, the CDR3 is TGTGCCAGCAGCCCACTAGGGACCGTCGTTGATTACGAGCAGTACTTC.

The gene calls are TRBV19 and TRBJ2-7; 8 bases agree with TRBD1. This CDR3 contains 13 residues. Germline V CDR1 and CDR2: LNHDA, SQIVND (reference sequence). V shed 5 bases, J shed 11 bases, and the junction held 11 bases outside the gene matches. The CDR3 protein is CASSPSGQAEKYF. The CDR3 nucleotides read TGTGCCAGTAGTCCCTCGGGACAGGCGGAAAAGTACTTC.

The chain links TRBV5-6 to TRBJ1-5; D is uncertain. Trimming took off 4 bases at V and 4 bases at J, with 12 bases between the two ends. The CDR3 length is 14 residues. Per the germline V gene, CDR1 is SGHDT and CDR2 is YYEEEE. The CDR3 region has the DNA TGTGCCAGCAGCGTGGGGTCAGAAAATCAGCCCCAGCATTTT. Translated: CASSVGSENQPQHF.

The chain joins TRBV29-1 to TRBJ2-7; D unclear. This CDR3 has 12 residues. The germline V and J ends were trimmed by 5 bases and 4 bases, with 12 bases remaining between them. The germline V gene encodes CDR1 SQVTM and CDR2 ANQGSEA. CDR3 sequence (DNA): TGCAGCGTTCCTGGGGTCGCTTACGAGCAGTACTTC. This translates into CSVPGVAYEQYF.

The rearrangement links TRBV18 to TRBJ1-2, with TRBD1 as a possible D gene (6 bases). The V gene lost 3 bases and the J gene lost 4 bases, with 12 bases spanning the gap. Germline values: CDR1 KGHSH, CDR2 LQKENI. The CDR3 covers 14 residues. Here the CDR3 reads CASSPTQGFYGYTF. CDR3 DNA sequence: TGTGCCAGCTCACCTACGCAGGGGTTCTATGGCTACACCTTC.

CDR3 loop: CASSQGTPSGRAGYNEQFF. CDR3 DNA sequence: TGTGCCAGCAGCCAAGGCACCCCTAGCGGGAGGGCGGGGTACAATGAGCAGTTCTTC. The chain employs TRBV14 and TRBJ2-1; 12 nucleotides align to TRBD2. Germline lookup yields CDR1 SGHDN and CDR2 FVKESK. V trimming: 1 base; J trimming: 4 bases; junction bases outside the gene matches: 11. The CDR3 sequence is 19 residues long.

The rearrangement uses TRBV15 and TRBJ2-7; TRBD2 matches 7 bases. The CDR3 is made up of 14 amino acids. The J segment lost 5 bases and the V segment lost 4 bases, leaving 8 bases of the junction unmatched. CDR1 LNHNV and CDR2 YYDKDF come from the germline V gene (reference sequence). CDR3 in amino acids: CATSIGEGFHEQYF. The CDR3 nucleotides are TGTGCCACCAGCATTGGGGAGGGGTTCCACGAGCAGTACTTC.

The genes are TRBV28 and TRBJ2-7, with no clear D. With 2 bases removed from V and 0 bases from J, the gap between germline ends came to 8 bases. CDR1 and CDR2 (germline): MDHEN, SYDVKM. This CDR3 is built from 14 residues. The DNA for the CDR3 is TGTGCCAGCAGTTTAGTCGAGAGCTCCTACGAGCAGTACTTC. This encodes CASSLVESSYEQYF.

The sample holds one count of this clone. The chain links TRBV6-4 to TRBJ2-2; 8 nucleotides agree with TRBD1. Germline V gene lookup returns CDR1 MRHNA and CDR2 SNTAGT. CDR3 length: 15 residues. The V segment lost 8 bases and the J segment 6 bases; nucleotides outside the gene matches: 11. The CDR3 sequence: CASAKVQGAAGELFF. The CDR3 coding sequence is TGTGCCAGCGCTAAGGTCCAGGGGGCGGCCGGGGAGCTGTTTTTT.

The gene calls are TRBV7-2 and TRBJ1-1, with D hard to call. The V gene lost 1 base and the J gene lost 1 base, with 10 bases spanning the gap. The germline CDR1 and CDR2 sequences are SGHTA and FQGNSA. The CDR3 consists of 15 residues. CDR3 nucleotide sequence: TGTGCCAGCAGCTTAGGACCAAGCCAGAACACTGAAGCTTTCTTT. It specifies CASSLGPSQNTEAFF.

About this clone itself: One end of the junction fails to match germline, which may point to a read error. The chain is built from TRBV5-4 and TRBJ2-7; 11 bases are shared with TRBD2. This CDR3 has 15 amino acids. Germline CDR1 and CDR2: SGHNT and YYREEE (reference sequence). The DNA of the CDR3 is TGTGCCAGCAGTCCCGGACTAGCGGGTTCCTTCGAGCAGTACTTC. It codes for CASSPGLAGSFEQYF.

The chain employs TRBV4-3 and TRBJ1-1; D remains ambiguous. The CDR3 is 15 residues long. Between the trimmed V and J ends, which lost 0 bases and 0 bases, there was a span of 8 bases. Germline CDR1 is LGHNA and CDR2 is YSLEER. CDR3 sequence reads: CASSQDRAMNTEAFF. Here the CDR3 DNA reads TGCGCCAGCAGCCAAGATAGGGCGATGAACACTGAAGCTTTCTTT.

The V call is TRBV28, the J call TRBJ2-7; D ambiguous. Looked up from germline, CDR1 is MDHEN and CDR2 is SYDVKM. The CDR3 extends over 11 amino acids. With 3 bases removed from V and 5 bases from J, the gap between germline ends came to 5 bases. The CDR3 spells CASSFLHEQYF. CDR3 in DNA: TGTGCCAGCAGTTTTCTGCACGAGCAGTACTTC.

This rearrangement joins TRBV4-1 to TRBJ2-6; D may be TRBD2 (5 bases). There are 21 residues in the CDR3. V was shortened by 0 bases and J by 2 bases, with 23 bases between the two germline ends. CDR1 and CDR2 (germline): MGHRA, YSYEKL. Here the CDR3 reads CASSQDGWVEWEPPGANVLTF. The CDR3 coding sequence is TGCGCCAGCAGCCAAGATGGGTGGGTAGAGTGGGAGCCACCTGGGGCCAACGTCCTGACTTTC.

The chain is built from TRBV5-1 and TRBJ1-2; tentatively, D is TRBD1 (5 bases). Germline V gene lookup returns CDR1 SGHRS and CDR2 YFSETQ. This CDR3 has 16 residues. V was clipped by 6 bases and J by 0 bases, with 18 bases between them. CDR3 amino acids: CASTKEGRGANYGYTF. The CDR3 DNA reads TGCGCCAGCACTAAGGAGGGGAGGGGAGCTAACTATGGCTACACCTTC.

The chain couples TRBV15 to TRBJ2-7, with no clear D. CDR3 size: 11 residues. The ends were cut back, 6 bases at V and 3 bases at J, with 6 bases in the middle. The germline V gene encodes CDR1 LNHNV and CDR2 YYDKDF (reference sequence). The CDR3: CATRLNYEQYF. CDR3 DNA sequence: TGTGCCACCAGATTGAACTACGAGCAGTACTTC.